This TCR beta chain was captured by sequencing in a study of T cells after yellow fever vaccination. General study points: Sorted repertoires could include abundant contaminating clonotypes from bulk cells. Shared CD4/CD8 clonotypes were a small share, likely from convergent recombination. It was a weaker secondary response, yet one that peaked faster, at day 5 versus 15.

CDR3 length: 13 amino acids. CDR1 and CDR2 (germline): SGHTA, FQGNSA. Trimming stripped 6 bases from V and 4 bases from J, with 12 bases between. This clonotype was seen repeatedly, ten times or more. Its antigen is still unknown. Production of TCR cDNA was by 5'RACE template switching, which also added a universal primer site and UMIs. TCRdb passed the 5' RACE reads through MiXCR, listing each CDR3 protein once. Found here are a few hundred thousand distinct CDR3 sequences, around 3.9% of them singletons; the top ten hold 23%. This receptor was taken from a man between 18 and 29 years old who received the YFV17D yellow fever vaccine. Sequencing was performed on PBMCs, taken on the day of the yellow fever booster vaccination. The chain employs TRBV7-2 and TRBJ2-5, with D possibly being TRBD1 (6 bases). CDR3 amino acids: CASSFQGRETQYF. In DNA, the CDR3 is TGTGCCAGCAGTTTTCAGGGGAGAGAGACCCAGTACTTC. Based on the CDR3 plus reference TRBV7-2 and TRBJ2-5, the full variable domain is GAGVSQSPSNKVTEKGKDVELRCDPISGHTALYWYRQSLGQGLEFLIYFQGNSAPDKSGLPSDRFSAERTGGSVSTLTIQRTQQEDSAVYLCASSFQGRETQYFGPGTRLLVL.